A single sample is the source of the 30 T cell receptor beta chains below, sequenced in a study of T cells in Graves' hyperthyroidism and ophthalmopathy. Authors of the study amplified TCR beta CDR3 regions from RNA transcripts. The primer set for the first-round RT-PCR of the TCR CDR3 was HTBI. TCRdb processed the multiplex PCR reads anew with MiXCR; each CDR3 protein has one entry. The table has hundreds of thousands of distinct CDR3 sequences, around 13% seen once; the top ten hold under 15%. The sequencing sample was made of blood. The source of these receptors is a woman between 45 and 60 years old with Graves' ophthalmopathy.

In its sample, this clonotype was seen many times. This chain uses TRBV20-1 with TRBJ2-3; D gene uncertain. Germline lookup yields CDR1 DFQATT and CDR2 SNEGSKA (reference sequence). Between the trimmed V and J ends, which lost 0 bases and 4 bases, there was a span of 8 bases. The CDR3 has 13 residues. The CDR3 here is CSARDIRSDTQYF. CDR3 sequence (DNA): TGCAGTGCTAGAGATATCCGGTCAGATACGCAGTATTTT.

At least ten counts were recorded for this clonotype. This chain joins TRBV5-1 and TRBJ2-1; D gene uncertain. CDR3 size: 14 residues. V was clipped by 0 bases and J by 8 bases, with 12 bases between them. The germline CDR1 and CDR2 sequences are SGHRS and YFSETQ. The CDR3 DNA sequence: TGCGCCAGCAGCTTGGAATACGGGTACGATGAGCAGTTCTTC. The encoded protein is CASSLEYGYDEQFF.

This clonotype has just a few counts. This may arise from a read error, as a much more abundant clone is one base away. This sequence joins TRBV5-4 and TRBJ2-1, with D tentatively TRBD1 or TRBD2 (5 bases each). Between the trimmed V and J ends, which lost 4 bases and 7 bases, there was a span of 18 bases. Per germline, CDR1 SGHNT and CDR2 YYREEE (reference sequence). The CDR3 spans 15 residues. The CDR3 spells CASSRDPGSENEQFF. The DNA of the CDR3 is TGTGCCAGCAGCCGGGACCCGGGCTCAGAAAATGAGCAGTTCTTC.

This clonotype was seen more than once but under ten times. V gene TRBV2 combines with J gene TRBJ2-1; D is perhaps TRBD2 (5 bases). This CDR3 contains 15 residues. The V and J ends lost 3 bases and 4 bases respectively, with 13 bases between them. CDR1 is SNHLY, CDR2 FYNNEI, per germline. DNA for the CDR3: TGTGCCAGCAGTGACCAGCGGCTAGCATACAATGAGCAGTTCTTC. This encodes CASSDQRLAYNEQFF.

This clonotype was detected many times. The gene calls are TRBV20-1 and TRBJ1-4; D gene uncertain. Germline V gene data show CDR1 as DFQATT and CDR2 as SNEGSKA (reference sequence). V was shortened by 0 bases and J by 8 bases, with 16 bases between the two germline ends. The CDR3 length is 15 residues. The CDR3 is CSARDRRQFGEKLFF. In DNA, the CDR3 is TGCAGTGCTAGAGATCGGCGCCAATTCGGGGAAAAACTGTTTTTT.

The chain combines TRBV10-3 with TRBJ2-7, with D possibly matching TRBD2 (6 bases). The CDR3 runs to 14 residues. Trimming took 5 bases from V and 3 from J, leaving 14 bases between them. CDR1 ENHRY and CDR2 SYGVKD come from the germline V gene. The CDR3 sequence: CAISRDLVGYEQYF. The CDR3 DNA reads TGTGCCATCAGTCGGGACTTGGTAGGCTACGAGCAGTACTTC.

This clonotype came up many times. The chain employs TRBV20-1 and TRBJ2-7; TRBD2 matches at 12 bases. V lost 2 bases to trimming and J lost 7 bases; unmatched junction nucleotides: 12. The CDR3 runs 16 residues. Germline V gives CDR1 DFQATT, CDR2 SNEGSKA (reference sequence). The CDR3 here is CSARNKSSGRGGEQYF. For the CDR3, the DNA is TGCAGTGCTAGAAATAAGTCTAGCGGGAGGGGTGGGGAGCAGTACTTC.

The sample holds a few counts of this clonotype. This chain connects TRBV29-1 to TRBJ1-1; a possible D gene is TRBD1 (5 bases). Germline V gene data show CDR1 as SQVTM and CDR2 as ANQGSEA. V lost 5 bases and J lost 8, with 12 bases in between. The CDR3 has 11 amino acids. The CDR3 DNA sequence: TGCAGCGTTTCAGGGTTCCCAGAAGCTTTCTTT. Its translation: CSVSGFPEAFF.

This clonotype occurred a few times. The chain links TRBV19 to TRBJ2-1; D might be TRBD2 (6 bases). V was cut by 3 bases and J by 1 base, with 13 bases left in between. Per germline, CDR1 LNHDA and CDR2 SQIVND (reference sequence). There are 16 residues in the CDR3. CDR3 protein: CASSIYGRGSYNEQFF. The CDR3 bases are TGTGCCAGTAGTATCTACGGGAGAGGGTCCTACAATGAGCAGTTCTTC. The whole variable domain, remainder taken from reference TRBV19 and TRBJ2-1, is DGGITQSPKYLFRKEGQNVTLSCEQNLNHDAMYWYRQDPGQGLRLIYYSQIVNDFQKGDIAEGYSVSREKKESFPLTVTSAQKNPTAFYLCASSIYGRGSYNEQFFGPGTRLTVL.

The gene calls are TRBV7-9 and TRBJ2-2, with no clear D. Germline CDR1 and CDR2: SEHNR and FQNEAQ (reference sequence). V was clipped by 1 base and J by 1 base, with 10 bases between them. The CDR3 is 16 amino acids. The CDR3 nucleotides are TGTGCCAGCAGCTTAGGTTGGCGACTGAACACCGGGGAGCTGTTTTTT. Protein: CASSLGWRLNTGELFF.

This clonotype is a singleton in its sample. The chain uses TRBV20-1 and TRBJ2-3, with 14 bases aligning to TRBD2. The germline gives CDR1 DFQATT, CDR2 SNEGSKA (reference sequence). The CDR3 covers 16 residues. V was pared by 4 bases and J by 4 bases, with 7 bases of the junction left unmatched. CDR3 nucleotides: TGCAGTGCTAAAAGTGGGACTAGCGGGGGCGCAGATACGCAGTATTTT. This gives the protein CSAKSGTSGGADTQYF.

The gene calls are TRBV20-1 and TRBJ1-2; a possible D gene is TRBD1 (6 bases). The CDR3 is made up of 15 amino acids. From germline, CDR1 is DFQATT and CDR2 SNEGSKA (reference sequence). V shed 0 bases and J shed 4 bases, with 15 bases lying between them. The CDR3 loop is CSARDGGGRGYGYTF. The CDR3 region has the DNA TGCAGTGCTAGAGATGGGGGGGGCAGAGGCTATGGCTACACCTTC.

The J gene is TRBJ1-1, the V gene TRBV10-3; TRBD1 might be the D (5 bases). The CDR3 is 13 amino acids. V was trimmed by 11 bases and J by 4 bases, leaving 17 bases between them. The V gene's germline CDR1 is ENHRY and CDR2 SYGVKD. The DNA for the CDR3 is TGTGCCTGCCGGGACGCCGGAGGCACTGAAGCTTTCTTT. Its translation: CACRDAGGTEAFF.

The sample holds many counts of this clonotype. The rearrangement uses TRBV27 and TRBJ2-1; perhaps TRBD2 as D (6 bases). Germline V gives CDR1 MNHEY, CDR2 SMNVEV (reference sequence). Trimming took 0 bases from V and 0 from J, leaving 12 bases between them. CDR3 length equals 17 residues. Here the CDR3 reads CASSLSWTTLSYNEQFF. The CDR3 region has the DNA TGTGCCAGCAGTTTATCTTGGACTACCCTCTCCTACAATGAGCAGTTCTTC.

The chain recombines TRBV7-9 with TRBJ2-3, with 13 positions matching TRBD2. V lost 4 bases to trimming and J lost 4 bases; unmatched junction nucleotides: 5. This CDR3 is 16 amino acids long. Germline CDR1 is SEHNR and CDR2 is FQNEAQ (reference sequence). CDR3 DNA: TGTGCCAGCAGCTCACTAGCGGGAGGGCCCGCAGATACGCAGTATTTT. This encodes CASSSLAGGPADTQYF.

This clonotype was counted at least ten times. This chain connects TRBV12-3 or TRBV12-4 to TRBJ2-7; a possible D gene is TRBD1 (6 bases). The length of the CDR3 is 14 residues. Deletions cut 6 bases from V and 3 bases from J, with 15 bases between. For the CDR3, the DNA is TGTGCCAGCAGAAAGGCAGGGGTGATCTACGAGCAGTACTTC. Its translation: CASRKAGVIYEQYF.

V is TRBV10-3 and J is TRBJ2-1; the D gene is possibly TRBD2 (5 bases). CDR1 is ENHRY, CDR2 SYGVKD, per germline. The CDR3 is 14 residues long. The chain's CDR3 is CALSPGSSYNEQFF. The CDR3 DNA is TGTGCACTCTCTCCTGGGAGCTCCTACAATGAGCAGTTCTTC.

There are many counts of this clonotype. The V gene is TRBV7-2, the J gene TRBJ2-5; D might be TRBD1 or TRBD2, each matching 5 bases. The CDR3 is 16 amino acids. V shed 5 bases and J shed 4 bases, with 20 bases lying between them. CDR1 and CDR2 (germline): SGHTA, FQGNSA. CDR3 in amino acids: CASSNFPGAARETQYF. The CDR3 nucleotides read TGTGCCAGCAGCAATTTCCCCGGGGCGGCCAGAGAGACCCAGTACTTC.

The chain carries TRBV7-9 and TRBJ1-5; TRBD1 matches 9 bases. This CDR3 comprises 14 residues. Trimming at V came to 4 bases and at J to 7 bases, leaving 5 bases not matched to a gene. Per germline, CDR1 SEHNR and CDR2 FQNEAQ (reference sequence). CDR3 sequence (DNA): TGTGCCAGCAGCTGGGACAGGGATCCCCAGCCCCAGCATTTT. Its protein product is CASSWDRDPQPQHF.

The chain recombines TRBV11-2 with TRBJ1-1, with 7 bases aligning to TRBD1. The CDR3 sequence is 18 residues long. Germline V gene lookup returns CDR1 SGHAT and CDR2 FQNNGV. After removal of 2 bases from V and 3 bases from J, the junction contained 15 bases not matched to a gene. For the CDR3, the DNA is TGTGCCAGCAGCTTACTAGCATTTGCAGGGGGGAAGTACACTGAAGCTTTCTTT. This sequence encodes CASSLLAFAGGKYTEAFF. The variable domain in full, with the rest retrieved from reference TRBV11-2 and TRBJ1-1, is EAGVAQSPRYKIIEKRQSVAFWCNPISGHATLYWYQQILGQGPKLLIQFQNNGVVDDSQLPKDRFSAERLKGVDSTLKIQPAKLEDSAVYLCASSLLAFAGGKYTEAFFGQGTRLTVV.

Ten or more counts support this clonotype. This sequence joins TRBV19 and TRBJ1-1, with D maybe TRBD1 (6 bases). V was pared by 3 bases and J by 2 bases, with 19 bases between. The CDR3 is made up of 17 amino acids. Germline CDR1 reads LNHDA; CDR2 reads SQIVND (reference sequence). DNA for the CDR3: TGTGCCAGTAGTATCCTCCCTACGGACAGCCCCAACACTGAAGCTTTCTTT. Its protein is CASSILPTDSPNTEAFF.

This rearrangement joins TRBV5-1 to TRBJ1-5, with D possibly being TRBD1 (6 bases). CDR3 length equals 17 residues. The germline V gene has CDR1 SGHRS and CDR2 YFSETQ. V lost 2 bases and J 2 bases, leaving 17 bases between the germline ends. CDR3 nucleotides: TGCGCCAGCAGCTTAACACAGGGACTCCGGGGCAATCAGCCCCAGCATTTT. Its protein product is CASSLTQGLRGNQPQHF.

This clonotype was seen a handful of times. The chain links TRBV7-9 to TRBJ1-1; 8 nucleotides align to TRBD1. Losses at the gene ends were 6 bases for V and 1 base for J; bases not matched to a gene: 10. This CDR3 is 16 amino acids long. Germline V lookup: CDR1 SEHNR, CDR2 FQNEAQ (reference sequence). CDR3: CASRLTGTGRNTEAFF. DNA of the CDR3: TGTGCCAGCAGATTAACCGGGACAGGACGGAACACTGAAGCTTTCTTT.

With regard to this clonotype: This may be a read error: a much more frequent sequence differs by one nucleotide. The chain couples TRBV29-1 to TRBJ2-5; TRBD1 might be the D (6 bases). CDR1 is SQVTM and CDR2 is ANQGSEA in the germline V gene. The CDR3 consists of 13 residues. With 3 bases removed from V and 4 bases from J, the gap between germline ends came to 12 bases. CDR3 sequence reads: CSVDQGSTETQYF. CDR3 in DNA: TGCAGCGTTGATCAGGGGTCAACAGAGACCCAGTACTTC.

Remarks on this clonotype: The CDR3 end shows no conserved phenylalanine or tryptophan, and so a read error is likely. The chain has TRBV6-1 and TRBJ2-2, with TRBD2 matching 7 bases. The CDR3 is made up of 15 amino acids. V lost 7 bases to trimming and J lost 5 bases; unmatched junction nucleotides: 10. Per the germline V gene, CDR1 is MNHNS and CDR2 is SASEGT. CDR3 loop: CASIPRGEGTGELFL. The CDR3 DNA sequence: TGTGCCAGCATCCCCCGGGGGGAAGGGACCGGGGAGCTGTTTTTA.

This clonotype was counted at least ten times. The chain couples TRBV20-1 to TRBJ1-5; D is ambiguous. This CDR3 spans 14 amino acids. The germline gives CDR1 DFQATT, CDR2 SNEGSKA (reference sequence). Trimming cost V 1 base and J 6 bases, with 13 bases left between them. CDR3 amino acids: CSARGVVVSQPQHF. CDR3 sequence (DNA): TGCAGTGCTAGAGGTGTCGTGGTTTCTCAGCCCCAGCATTTT.

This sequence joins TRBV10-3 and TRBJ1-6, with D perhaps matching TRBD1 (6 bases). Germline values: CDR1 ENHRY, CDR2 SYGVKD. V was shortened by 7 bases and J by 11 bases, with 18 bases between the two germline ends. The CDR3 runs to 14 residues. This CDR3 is CAITTEPQGTPLHF. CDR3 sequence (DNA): TGTGCCATCACGACCGAACCACAGGGTACACCCCTCCACTTT.

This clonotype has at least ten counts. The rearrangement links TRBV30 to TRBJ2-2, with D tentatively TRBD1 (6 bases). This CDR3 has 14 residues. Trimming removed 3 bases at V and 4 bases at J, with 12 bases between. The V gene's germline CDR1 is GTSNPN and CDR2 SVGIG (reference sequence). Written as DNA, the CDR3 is TGTGCCTGGAGGCCGGGACACGCCACCGGGGAGCTGTTTTTT. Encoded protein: CAWRPGHATGELFF.

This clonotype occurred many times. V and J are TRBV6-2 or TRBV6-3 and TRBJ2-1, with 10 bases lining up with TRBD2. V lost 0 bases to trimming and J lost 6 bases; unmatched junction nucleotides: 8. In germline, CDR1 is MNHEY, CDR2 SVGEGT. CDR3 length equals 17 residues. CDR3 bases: TGTGCCAGCAGTTACTCCCCAGCGGGAGGGCCCTTCAATGAGCAGTTCTTC. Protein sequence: CASSYSPAGGPFNEQFF.

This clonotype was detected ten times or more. For the CDR3, the DNA is TGTGCCAGCAGCCCTTACGGGGCAGATACGCAGTATTTT. Protein: CASSPYGADTQYF. This rearrangement joins TRBV7-3 to TRBJ2-3, with D perhaps TRBD2 (5 bases). This CDR3 region has 13 residues. The V gene's germline CDR1 is SGHTA and CDR2 FQGTGA. Trimming pared 5 bases from V and 4 bases from J, leaving 10 bases between.